This TCR beta chain derives from a study of cytomegalovirus exposure and HLA in healthy donors. Across the whole study: The roughly 120 million unique TCR beta sequences, from about 170 million T cells, were found by an earlier analysis. There were about 85 million unique TCRs (from HLA-typed donors) in an early data release.

Worth noting for this clone: Its target is unknown.

This CDR3 is built from 16 residues. CDR1 is SGHNT and CDR2 is YENEEA in the germline V gene. Trimming removed 4 bases from V and 3 bases from J; junction bases left unmatched: 7. Both 60 Vbeta primers and 13 Jbeta primers went into the PCR. The table came from immunoSEQ multiplex PCR; TCRdb's copy has only in-frame clones and leaves some out. Here the sample spans over 95,000 clones, 77% being singletons. Broader study findings: The presence/absence work took it that sequencing depth was about the same across donors.

Sequencing used PBMCs. This clonotype was sampled from a man in his forties or fifties in good health and CMV-seropositive. The chain uses TRBV11-3 and TRBJ2-1; TRBD1 aligns across 9 bases. This CDR3 reads CASSSGGTGIYNEQFF. In DNA form, the CDR3 reads TGTGCCAGCAGCTCAGGGGGGACAGGGATCTACAATGAGCAGTTCTTC.